This section outlines one T cell receptor (beta chain) sequence together with its context. Its specificity is not known. Libraries were prepared by immunoSEQ multiplex PCR; TCRdb keeps only in-frame clonotypes and omits some of them. This table holds approximately 15,000 clones, around four fifths found once. The sample originates from a study of OX40 agonist ivuxolimab in advanced cancers. Researchers took blood at baseline, on cycle 4 day 1, and on cycle 7 day 1. V was pared by 1 base and J by 3 bases, with 5 bases of the junction left unmatched. The germline V gene encodes CDR1 SGHAT and CDR2 FQNNGV. The CDR3 spans 15 residues. Study-wide points: Low normalized clonal expansion also occurred in some nonresponding patients. Averaged across samples, CD8+ T cells carried more expanded clones than CD4+ did.

The J gene is TRBJ2-7, the V gene TRBV11-2, with 8 bases lining up with TRBD1. The sequence derives from an adult with an advanced solid tumor such as melanoma, head and neck, liver or kidney cancer. The sequences come from CD4+ or CD8+ T cells sorted from blood, collected in a trial of the OX40 agonist ivuxolimab. The CDR3 here is CASSLVTGGFYEQYF. Here the CDR3 DNA reads TGTGCCAGCAGCTTAGTTACAGGGGGATTCTACGAGCAGTACTTC.